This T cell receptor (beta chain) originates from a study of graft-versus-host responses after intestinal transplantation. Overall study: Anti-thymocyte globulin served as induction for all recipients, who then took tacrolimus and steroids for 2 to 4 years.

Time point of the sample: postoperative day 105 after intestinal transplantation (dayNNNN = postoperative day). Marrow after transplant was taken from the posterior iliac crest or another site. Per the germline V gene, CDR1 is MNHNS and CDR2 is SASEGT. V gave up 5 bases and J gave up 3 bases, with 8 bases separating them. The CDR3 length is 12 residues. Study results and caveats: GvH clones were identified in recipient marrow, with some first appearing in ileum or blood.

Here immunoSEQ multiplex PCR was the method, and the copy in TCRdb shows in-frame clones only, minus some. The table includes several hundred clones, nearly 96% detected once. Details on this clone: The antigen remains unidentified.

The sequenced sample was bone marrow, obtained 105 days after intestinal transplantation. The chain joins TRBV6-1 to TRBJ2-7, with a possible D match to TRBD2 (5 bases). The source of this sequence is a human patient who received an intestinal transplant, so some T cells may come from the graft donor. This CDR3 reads CASSWSGYEQYF. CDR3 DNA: TGTGCCAGCAGTTGGAGCGGCTACGAGCAGTACTTC.